This is a list of T cell receptor beta chains from one sample in a study of T cells after yellow fever vaccination. MiXCR, applied by TCRdb to the 5' RACE reads, yields one record per CDR3 protein. This table holds tens of thousands of distinct CDR3 sequences, around 7% found once. The source material was CD8+ T cells sorted from PBMCs, sampled on the day of the yellow fever booster vaccination. The receptor set was obtained from a man in his thirties or forties who received the YFV17D yellow fever vaccine. Both conserved end residues are part of each CDR3. Fields, in order: clone size, D gene, V gene, J gene, CDR3 protein, CDR3 DNA. The D gene is left open where the match is weak. For some rows the clone size is stated as once, few or many, or as a class when expanded; others skip it.

clone_size: NA; d_call: TRBD1; v_call: TRBV29-1; j_call: TRBJ1-2; cdr3_aa: CSVNRGVNGYTF; cdr3_nt: TGCAGCGTAAACAGGGGGGTAAATGGCTACACCTTC
clone_size: NA; d_call: TRBD1; v_call: TRBV5-5; j_call: TRBJ2-7; cdr3_aa: CASSNHRGPYEQYF; cdr3_nt: TGTGCCAGCAGCAACCACAGGGGACCCTACGAGCAGTACTTC
clone_size: many; d_call: TRBD1; v_call: TRBV15; j_call: TRBJ1-4; cdr3_aa: CATSRVDRVGEKLFF; cdr3_nt: TGTGCCACCAGCAGAGTGGACAGGGTGGGTGAAAAACTGTTTTTT
clone_size: many; d_call: TRBD1; v_call: TRBV11-2; j_call: TRBJ2-3; cdr3_aa: CASSYQSGGRDTQYF; cdr3_nt: TGTGCCAGCAGCTACCAATCAGGGGGCAGAGATACGCAGTATTTT
clone_size: many; d_call: TRBD1; v_call: TRBV6-5; j_call: TRBJ2-5; cdr3_aa: CASSYGGQVQETQYF; cdr3_nt: TGTGCCAGCAGTTACGGTGGACAGGTACAAGAGACCCAGTACTTC
clone_size: NA; d_call: NA; v_call: TRBV20-1; j_call: TRBJ1-2; cdr3_aa: CSARDVSVSIYGYTF; cdr3_nt: TGCAGTGCTAGAGATGTGTCCGTTTCGATCTATGGCTACACCTTC
clone_size: many; d_call: TRBD2; v_call: TRBV24-1; j_call: TRBJ2-1; cdr3_aa: CATSDLVAGGYEQFF; cdr3_nt: TGTGCCACCAGTGATCTGGTAGCGGGAGGATATGAGCAGTTCTTC
clone_size: few; d_call: NA; v_call: TRBV27; j_call: TRBJ2-4; cdr3_aa: CASSLRDNKNIQYF; cdr3_nt: TGTGCCAGCAGTCTCCGGGACAACAAAAACATTCAGTACTTC
clone_size: few; d_call: NA; v_call: TRBV5-1; j_call: TRBJ2-3; cdr3_aa: CASRTSPGATDTQYF; cdr3_nt: TGCGCCAGCAGGACCTCTCCGGGAGCCACAGATACGCAGTATTTT
clone_size: few; d_call: TRBD2; v_call: TRBV5-6; j_call: TRBJ2-1; cdr3_aa: CASSWLAVTSSYNEQFF; cdr3_nt: TGTGCCAGCAGCTGGCTAGCGGTGACAAGTTCCTACAATGAGCAGTTCTTC
clone_size: few; d_call: NA; v_call: TRBV7-8; j_call: TRBJ2-5; cdr3_aa: CASSSKETQYF; cdr3_nt: TGTGCCAGCAGCTCTAAAGAGACCCAGTACTTC
clone_size: few; d_call: NA; v_call: TRBV15; j_call: TRBJ2-3; cdr3_aa: CATSPSSTDTQYF; cdr3_nt: TGTGCCACCAGCCCATCTAGCACAGATACGCAGTATTTT
clone_size: few; d_call: TRBD1; v_call: TRBV30; j_call: TRBJ1-1; cdr3_aa: CAWSVRQGPTEAFF; cdr3_nt: TGTGCCTGGAGTGTCCGACAGGGTCCCACTGAAGCTTTCTTT
clone_size: NA; d_call: NA; v_call: TRBV6-1; j_call: TRBJ1-1; cdr3_aa: CASSEALPDKNTEAFF; cdr3_nt: TGTGCCAGCAGTGAAGCGCTTCCGGACAAGAACACTGAAGCTTTCTTT
clone_size: many; d_call: NA; v_call: TRBV5-1; j_call: TRBJ2-1; cdr3_aa: CATHLGEPYNEQFF; cdr3_nt: TGCGCCACCCACTTGGGGGAGCCCTACAATGAGCAGTTCTTC
clone_size: once; d_call: NA; v_call: TRBV27; j_call: TRBJ2-3; cdr3_aa: CASSPLTLSSTDTQYF; cdr3_nt: TGTGCCAGCAGTCCCCTCACTCTAAGTAGCACAGATACGCAGTATTTT
clone_size: NA; d_call: NA; v_call: TRBV7-2; j_call: TRBJ2-7; cdr3_aa: CASRSTGTPYEQYF; cdr3_nt: TGTGCCAGCAGGTCGACGGGAACCCCCTACGAGCAGTACTTC
clone_size: few; d_call: TRBD2; v_call: TRBV11-2; j_call: TRBJ2-3; cdr3_aa: CASRERAGIDTQYF; cdr3_nt: TGTGCCAGCAGGGAGAGAGCGGGAATAGATACGCAGTATTTT
clone_size: NA; d_call: NA; v_call: TRBV4-3; j_call: TRBJ2-5; cdr3_aa: CASSQDLGNRGETQYF; cdr3_nt: TGCGCCAGCAGCCAAGATTTGGGTAACCGAGGGGAGACCCAGTACTTC
clone_size: few; d_call: NA; v_call: TRBV2; j_call: TRBJ1-5; cdr3_aa: CASSADQGDSNQPQHF; cdr3_nt: TGTGCCAGCAGTGCAGATCAGGGCGATAGCAATCAGCCCCAGCATTTT
clone_size: NA; d_call: NA; v_call: TRBV19; j_call: TRBJ2-7; cdr3_aa: CASSDKGTYTYEQYF; cdr3_nt: TGTGCCAGTAGTGACAAGGGGACTTATACCTACGAGCAGTACTTC
clone_size: few; d_call: NA; v_call: TRBV5-1; j_call: TRBJ2-4; cdr3_aa: CASSLSTFAKNIQYF; cdr3_nt: TGCGCCAGCAGCTTGAGTACGTTCGCCAAAAACATTCAGTACTTC
clone_size: few; d_call: TRBD1; v_call: TRBV7-8; j_call: TRBJ2-3; cdr3_aa: CASSRQGASDTQYF; cdr3_nt: TGTGCCAGCAGCCGACAGGGGGCGTCAGATACGCAGTATTTT
clone_size: few; d_call: NA; v_call: TRBV20-1; j_call: TRBJ2-7; cdr3_aa: CSARGHNYYEQYF; cdr3_nt: TGCAGTGCTAGGGGGCACAACTACTACGAGCAGTACTTC
clone_size: few; d_call: NA; v_call: TRBV5-6; j_call: TRBJ2-7; cdr3_aa: CASSGTTGSYEQYF; cdr3_nt: TGTGCCAGCAGCGGGACGACAGGCTCCTACGAGCAGTACTTC
clone_size: NA; d_call: NA; v_call: TRBV29-1; j_call: TRBJ2-1; cdr3_aa: CSVEVAGSYNEQFF; cdr3_nt: TGCAGCGTTGAAGTTGCGGGGAGCTACAATGAGCAGTTCTTC
clone_size: NA; d_call: NA; v_call: TRBV27; j_call: TRBJ2-2; cdr3_aa: CASLGSGPGELFF; cdr3_nt: TGTGCCAGCCTGGGCAGCGGGCCCGGGGAGCTGTTTTTT
clone_size: few; d_call: TRBD2; v_call: TRBV9; j_call: TRBJ2-1; cdr3_aa: CASSVLAGGRDEQFF; cdr3_nt: TGTGCCAGCAGCGTACTAGCGGGAGGTCGGGATGAGCAGTTCTTC
clone_size: many; d_call: NA; v_call: TRBV4-2; j_call: TRBJ2-7; cdr3_aa: CASSPNMKGDGYEQYF; cdr3_nt: TGTGCCAGCAGCCCGAATATGAAGGGGGATGGATACGAGCAGTACTTC
clone_size: few; d_call: NA; v_call: TRBV6-5; j_call: TRBJ2-5; cdr3_aa: CASSYNPGRGETQYF; cdr3_nt: TGTGCCAGCAGTTATAACCCAGGACGGGGGGAGACCCAGTACTTC
clone_size: many; d_call: NA; v_call: TRBV6-5; j_call: TRBJ2-5; cdr3_aa: CASSYSGGRETQYF; cdr3_nt: TGTGCCAGCAGTTACTCGGGGGGGCGAGAGACCCAGTACTTC
clone_size: NA; d_call: NA; v_call: TRBV29-1; j_call: TRBJ2-7; cdr3_aa: CSVEGETPYEQYF; cdr3_nt: TGCAGCGTTGAGGGGGAGACCCCCTACGAGCAGTACTTC
clone_size: NA; d_call: TRBD2; v_call: TRBV15; j_call: TRBJ2-3; cdr3_aa: CATSSRLAGGSDTQYF; cdr3_nt: TGTGCCACCAGCAGCAGACTAGCGGGAGGATCAGATACGCAGTATTTT
clone_size: NA; d_call: NA; v_call: TRBV6-1; j_call: TRBJ2-1; cdr3_aa: CASTGTQHNEQFF; cdr3_nt: TGTGCCAGCACCGGGACCCAACACAATGAGCAGTTCTTC
clone_size: NA; d_call: NA; v_call: TRBV5-1; j_call: TRBJ2-1; cdr3_aa: CASSLERSSYNEQFF; cdr3_nt: TGCGCCAGCAGCTTGGAGCGAAGCTCCTACAATGAGCAGTTCTTC
clone_size: few; d_call: TRBD1; v_call: TRBV6-1; j_call: TRBJ2-5; cdr3_aa: CASSLGQGLKETQYF; cdr3_nt: TGTGCCAGCAGTCTGGGACAGGGTCTTAAAGAGACCCAGTACTTC
clone_size: NA; d_call: NA; v_call: TRBV7-3; j_call: TRBJ2-7; cdr3_aa: CASSLSPTLPYEQYF; cdr3_nt: TGTGCCAGCAGCTTAAGCCCTACCCTCCCCTACGAGCAGTACTTC
clone_size: NA; d_call: NA; v_call: TRBV20-1; j_call: TRBJ2-7; cdr3_aa: CSARQAGEQYF; cdr3_nt: TGCAGTGCTAGACAAGCAGGGGAGCAGTACTTC
clone_size: few; d_call: NA; v_call: TRBV20-1; j_call: TRBJ2-7; cdr3_aa: CSAPESENYEQYF; cdr3_nt: TGCAGTGCCCCGGAGTCGGAGAACTACGAGCAGTACTTC
clone_size: NA; d_call: NA; v_call: TRBV9; j_call: TRBJ2-3; cdr3_aa: CASSVTGGYNTDTQYF; cdr3_nt: TGTGCCAGCAGCGTCACCGGCGGCTACAACACAGATACGCAGTATTTT